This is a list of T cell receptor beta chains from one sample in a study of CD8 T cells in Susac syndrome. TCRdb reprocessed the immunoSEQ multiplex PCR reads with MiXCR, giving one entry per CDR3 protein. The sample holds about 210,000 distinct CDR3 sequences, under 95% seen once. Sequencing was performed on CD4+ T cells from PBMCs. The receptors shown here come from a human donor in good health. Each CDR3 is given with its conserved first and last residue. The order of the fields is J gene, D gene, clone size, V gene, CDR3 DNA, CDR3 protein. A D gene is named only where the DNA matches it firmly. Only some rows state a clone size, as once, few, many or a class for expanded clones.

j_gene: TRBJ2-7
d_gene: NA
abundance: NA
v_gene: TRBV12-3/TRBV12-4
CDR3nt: TGTGCCAGCAGCCCTGGAAGGGCCTCCTACGAGCAGTACTTC
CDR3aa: CASSPGRASYEQYF

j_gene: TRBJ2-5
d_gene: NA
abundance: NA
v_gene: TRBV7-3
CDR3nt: TGTGCCAGCAGCCCGGAAGGACAGCGAGGGACCCAGTACTTC
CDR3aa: CASSPEGQRGTQYF

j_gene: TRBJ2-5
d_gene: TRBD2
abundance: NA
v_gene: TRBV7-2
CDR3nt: TGTGCCAGCAGCTTAGGGCCGGGGGGGACGCGGACCCAGTACTTC
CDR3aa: CASSLGPGGTRTQYF

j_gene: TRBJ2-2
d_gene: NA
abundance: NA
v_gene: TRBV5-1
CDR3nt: TGCGCCAGCAGCGACAGGCCGTTTAACACCGGGGAGCTGTTTTTT
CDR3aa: CASSDRPFNTGELFF

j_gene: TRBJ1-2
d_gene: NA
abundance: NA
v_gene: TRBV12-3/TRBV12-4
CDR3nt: TGTGCCAGCAGGGGGATTGCCTATGGCTACACCTTC
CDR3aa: CASRGIAYGYTF

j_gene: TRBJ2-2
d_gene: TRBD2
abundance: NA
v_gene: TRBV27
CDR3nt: TGTGCCAGCAGTCCCTACCGGGGGGGACAATCTCACACCGGGGAGCTGTTTTTT
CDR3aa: CASSPYRGGQSHTGELFF

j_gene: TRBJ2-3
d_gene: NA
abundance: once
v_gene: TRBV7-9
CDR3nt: TGTGCCAGCAGCTTATCGCGGGGGCTGAGCACAGATACGCAGTATTTT
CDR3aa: CASSLSRGLSTDTQYF

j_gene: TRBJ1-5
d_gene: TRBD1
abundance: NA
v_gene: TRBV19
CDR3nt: TGTGCCAGTAGTATAGGGAGAGGGGACAGGGTCAATCAGCCCCAGCATTTT
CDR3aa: CASSIGRGDRVNQPQHF

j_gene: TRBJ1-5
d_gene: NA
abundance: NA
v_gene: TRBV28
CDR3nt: TGTGCCAGCAGTATAGGGCAGGGGCAGTTTCAGCCCCAGCATTTT
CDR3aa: CASSIGQGQFQPQHF

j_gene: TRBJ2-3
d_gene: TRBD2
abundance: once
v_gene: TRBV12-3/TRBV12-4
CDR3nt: TGTGCCAGCAGTTCGACTAGCGGGGGAGATACGCAGTATTTT
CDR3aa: CASSSTSGGDTQYF

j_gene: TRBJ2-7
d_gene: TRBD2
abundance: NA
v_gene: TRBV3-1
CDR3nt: TGTGCCAGCAGCGTTGGGGGGGTCTCCTACGAGCAGTACTTC
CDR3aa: CASSVGGVSYEQYF

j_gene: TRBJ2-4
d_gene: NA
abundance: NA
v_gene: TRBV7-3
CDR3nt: TGTGCCAGCAGCTTATCTTCCGGGGCTTTTCAGTACTTC
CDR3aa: CASSLSSGAFQYF

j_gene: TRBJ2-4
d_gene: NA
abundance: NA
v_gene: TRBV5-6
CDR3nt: TGTGCCAGCAGCGCGCGAAAAGGGTTGGACTTGGACAAAAACATTCAGTACTTC
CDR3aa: CASSARKGLDLDKNIQYF

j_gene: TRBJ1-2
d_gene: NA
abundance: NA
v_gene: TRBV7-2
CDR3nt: TGTGCCAGCACCCTGCGGGGGGCTTATGGCTACACCTTC
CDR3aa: CASTLRGAYGYTF

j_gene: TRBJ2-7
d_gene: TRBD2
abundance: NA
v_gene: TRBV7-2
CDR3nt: TGTGCCAGCAGCTTAGCGGGAGGGGCAGGACCCTACGAGCAGTACTTC
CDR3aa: CASSLAGGAGPYEQYF

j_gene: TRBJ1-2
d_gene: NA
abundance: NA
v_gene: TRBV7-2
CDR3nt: TGTGCCAGCAGCCAACAGGGCGGGTCGGCGCGAGGCTACACCTTC
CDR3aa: CASSQQGGSARGYTF

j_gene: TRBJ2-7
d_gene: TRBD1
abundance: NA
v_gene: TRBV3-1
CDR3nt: TGTGCCAGCAGCCAACTCGACAGGGTGTCCTACGAGCAGTACTTC
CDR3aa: CASSQLDRVSYEQYF

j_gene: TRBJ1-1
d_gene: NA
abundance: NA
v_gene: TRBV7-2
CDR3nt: TGTGCCAGCAGCCTTCAGGGATACACTGAAGCTTTCTTT
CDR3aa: CASSLQGYTEAFF

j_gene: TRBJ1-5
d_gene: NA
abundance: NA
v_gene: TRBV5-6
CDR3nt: TGTGCCAGCAGCACCAGTGGTTTGACTTACTTACAGCCCCAGCATTTT
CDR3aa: CASSTSGLTYLQPQHF

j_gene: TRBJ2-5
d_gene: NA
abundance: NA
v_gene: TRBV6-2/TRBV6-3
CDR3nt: TGTGCCAGCAGTTACTTGAGGGCCCAGTACTTC
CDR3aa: CASSYLRAQYF

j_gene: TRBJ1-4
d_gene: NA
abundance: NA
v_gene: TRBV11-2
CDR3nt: TGTGCCAGCAGCCTCCGACAGAATGAAAAACTGTTTTTT
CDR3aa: CASSLRQNEKLFF

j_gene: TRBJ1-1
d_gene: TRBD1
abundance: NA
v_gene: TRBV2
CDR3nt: TGTGCCAGCAGTTTTGGACAGGGGCGGACTGAAGCTTTCTTT
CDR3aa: CASSFGQGRTEAFF

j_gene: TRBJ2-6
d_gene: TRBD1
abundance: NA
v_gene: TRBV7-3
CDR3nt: TGTGCCAGCAGCTACCCTCCCGGGACAGACTCTGGGGCCAACGTCCTGACTTTC
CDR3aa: CASSYPPGTDSGANVLTF

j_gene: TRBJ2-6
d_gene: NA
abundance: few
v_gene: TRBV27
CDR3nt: TGTGCCAGCAGTTTTTCCTCTGGGGCCAACGTCCTGACTTTC
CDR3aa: CASSFSSGANVLTF

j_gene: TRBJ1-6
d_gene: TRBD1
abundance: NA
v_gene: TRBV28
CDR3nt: TGTGCCAGCAGTTCCGTGGACAGGGCTATCTCACCCCTCCACTTT
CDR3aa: CASSSVDRAISPLHF

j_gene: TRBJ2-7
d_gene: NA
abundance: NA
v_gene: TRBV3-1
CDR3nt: TGTGCCAGCAGCCAAGACCCAGCGAGCTCCTACGAGCAGTACTTC
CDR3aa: CASSQDPASSYEQYF

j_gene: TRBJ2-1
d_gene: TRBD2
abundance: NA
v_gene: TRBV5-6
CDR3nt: TGTGCCAGCAGCTTCCCTAGCGGGGGGGGAAATGAGCAGTTCTTC
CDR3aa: CASSFPSGGGNEQFF

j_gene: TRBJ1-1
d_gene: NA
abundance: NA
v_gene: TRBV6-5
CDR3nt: TGTGCCAGCACCAAGGGTGGGGGATCGGGCACTGAAGCTTTCTTT
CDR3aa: CASTKGGGSGTEAFF

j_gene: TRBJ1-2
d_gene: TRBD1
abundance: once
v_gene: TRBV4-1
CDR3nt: TGCGCCAGCAGCCAATCCCAAGGCGTGCAGGGGGATTATGGCTACACCTTC
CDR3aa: CASSQSQGVQGDYGYTF

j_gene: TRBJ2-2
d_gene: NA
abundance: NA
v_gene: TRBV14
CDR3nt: TGTGCCAGCAGCCAAGATCTTCAGGCCGGGGAGCTGTTTTTT
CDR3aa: CASSQDLQAGELFF

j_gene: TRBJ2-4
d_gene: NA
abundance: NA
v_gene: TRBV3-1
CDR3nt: TGTGCCAGCAGCCAAGAAGTGAATGCCAAAAACATTCAGTACTTC
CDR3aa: CASSQEVNAKNIQYF

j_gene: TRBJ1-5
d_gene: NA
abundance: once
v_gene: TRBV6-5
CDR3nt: TGTGCCTCCCGCGTGAGCCCGGGGCAGCCCCAGCATTTT
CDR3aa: CASRVSPGQPQHF

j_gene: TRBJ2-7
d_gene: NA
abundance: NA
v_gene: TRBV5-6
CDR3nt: TGTGCCAGCAGCCCGCCGGGACGGATCTACGAGCAGTACTTC
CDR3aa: CASSPPGRIYEQYF

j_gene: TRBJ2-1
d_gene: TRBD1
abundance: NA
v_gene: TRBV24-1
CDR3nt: TGTGCCACCAGTGAGCCGACAGGGTCTCCCTACAATGAGCAGTTCTTC
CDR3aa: CATSEPTGSPYNEQFF

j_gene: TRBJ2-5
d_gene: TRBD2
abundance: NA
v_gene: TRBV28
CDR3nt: TGTGCCAGCAGTTCGCCGGGACTAAGGCAGGAGACCCAGTACTTC
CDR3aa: CASSSPGLRQETQYF

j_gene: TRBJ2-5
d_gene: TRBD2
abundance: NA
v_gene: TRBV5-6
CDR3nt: TGTGCCAGCAGCTTGTGGTATGCGGGGGGGTACCAAGAGACCCAGTACTTC
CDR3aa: CASSLWYAGGYQETQYF

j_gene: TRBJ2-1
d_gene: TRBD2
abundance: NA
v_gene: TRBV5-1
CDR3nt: TGCGCCAGCAGCTCGGGACTAGCGGGGGACAATGAGCAGTTCTTC
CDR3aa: CASSSGLAGDNEQFF

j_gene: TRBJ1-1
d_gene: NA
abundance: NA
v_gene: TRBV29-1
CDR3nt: TGCAGCGTTACGATTAAGAAGAACACTGAAGCTTTCTTT
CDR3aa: CSVTIKKNTEAFF

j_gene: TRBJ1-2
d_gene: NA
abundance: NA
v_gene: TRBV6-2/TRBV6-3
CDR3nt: TGTGCCAGCAGTGTAACAGGGAGGGATGGCTACACCTTC
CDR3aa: CASSVTGRDGYTF

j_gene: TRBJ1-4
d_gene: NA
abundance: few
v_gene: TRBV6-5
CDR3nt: TGTGCCAGCAGTTACTCGAGGGCGCGGGAGGGTGAAAAACTGTTTTTT
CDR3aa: CASSYSRAREGEKLFF

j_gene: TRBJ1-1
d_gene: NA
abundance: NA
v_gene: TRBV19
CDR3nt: TGTGCCAGTAGTATACAGGGGTTGAACACTGAAGCTTTCTTT
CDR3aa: CASSIQGLNTEAFF

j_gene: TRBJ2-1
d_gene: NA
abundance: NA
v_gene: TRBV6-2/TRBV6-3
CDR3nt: TGTGCCAGCAGGGTCTCAGGTGGGAGGAATGAGCAGTTCTTC
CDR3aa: CASRVSGGRNEQFF

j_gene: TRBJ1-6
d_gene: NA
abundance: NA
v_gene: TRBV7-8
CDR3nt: TGTGCCAGCAGCATTACAGGGTTGAGTTCACCCCTCCACTTT
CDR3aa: CASSITGLSSPLHF

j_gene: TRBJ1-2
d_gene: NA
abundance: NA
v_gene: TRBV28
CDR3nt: TGTGCCAGCAGTCTCTCAGGGTTGTCGAACTATGGCTACACCTTC
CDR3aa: CASSLSGLSNYGYTF

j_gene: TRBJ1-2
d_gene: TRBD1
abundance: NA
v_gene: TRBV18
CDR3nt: TGTGCCAGCTCACCCCAGGGGGCACGTGGCTACACCTTC
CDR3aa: CASSPQGARGYTF

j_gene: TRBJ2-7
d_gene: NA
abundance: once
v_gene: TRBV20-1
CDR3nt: TGCAGTGCTACCGGCCCGGGGAGTGGCGAGCAGTACTTC
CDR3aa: CSATGPGSGEQYF

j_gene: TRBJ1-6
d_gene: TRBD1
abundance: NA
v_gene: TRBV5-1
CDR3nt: TGCGCCAGCAGCCGTCCGGGACAGGGGAATTCACCCCTCCACTTT
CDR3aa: CASSRPGQGNSPLHF

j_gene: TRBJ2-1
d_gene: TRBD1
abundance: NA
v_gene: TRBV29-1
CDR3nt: TGCAGCGTTTGGGACAGGGTGTGGGAGCAGTTCTTC
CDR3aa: CSVWDRVWEQFF

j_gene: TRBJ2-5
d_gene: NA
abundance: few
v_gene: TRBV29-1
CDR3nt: TGCAGCGTTGTTGGTGGCGCTTTTGTCCCCCAGTACTTC
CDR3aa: CSVVGGAFVPQYF

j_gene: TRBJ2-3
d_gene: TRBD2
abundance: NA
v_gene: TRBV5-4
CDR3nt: TGTGCCAGCAGCGCGCGGGGGGGCCGGACAGATACGCAGTATTTT
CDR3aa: CASSARGGRTDTQYF

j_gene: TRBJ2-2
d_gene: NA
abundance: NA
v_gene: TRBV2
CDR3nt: TGTGCCAGCAGTGGTCCTTTCTTGAACACCGGGGAGCTGTTTTTT
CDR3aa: CASSGPFLNTGELFF

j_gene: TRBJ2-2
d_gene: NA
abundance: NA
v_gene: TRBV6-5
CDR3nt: TGTGCCAGCAGCCCTCCAGGGGGGCCGACCGGGGAGCTGTTTTTT
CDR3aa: CASSPPGGPTGELFF

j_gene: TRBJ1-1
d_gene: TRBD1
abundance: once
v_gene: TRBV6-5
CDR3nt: TGTGCCAGCAGTCCGCTTCGAGGGGGCTGGACTGAAGCTTTCTTT
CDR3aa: CASSPLRGGWTEAFF